The clone carrying this T cell receptor (beta chain) has a handful of counts. The target antigen is unknown. These data are taken from a study of a mutant IDH1 vaccine in newly diagnosed glioma. The CDR3 is made up of 14 amino acids. The trim removed 6 bases at V and 0 bases at J, leaving 5 bases unmatched. Germline CDR1 reads MDHEN; CDR2 reads SYDVKM. Regarding time point: week 11, during vaccination. Topical imiquimod accompanied each vaccine dose, which consisted of 300 ug of mutant IDH1 20-mer peptide. Measured with immunoSEQ multiplex PCR; TCRdb has only the in-frame clones, and not every one. The repertoire holds some 130,000 clones, with about 82% as singletons.

The source of this sequence is a man aged 40-49 years with glioma. The chain has TRBV28 and TRBJ2-7, with 7 bases matching TRBD1. Sequencing used PBMCs, obtained from a glioma patient whose treatment included an IDH1 peptide vaccine. CDR3 DNA sequence: TGTGCCAGCAGCCGGGACAGTATCTCCTACGAGCAGTACTTC. Translated, it gives CASSRDSISYEQYF.